The next 18 T cell receptor beta chains were all read from a single sample in a study of blood T cell repertoires in COVID-19. TCRdb's copy holds only in-frame clones and misses some; the assay was immunoSEQ multiplex PCR. The sample carries roughly 250,000 clones, roughly 83% recorded once. Sequencing used peripheral blood. These receptors were taken from a woman aged 50 to 60 with acute or convalescent COVID-19.

The chain recombines TRBV19 with TRBJ2-1; TRBD2 aligns across 11 bases. V trimming: 6 bases; J trimming: 5 bases; junction bases outside the gene matches: 6. The CDR3 contains 15 residues. Per the germline V gene, CDR1 is LNHDA and CDR2 is SQIVND (reference sequence). CDR3: CASSRLAGRNNEQFF. In DNA, the CDR3 is TGTGCCAGTAGCCGACTAGCGGGAAGGAACAATGAGCAGTTCTTC.

The genes are TRBV7-8 and TRBJ2-2; 10 nucleotides line up with TRBD2. The ends lost 5 bases at V and 0 bases at J; junction bases unmatched: 3. The germline gives CDR1 SGHVS, CDR2 FQNEAQ. The CDR3 totals 16 residues. The DNA of the CDR3 is TGTGCCAGCAGCCGGACTAGCGGTTCGAACACCGGGGAGCTGTTTTTT. It is translated as CASSRTSGSNTGELFF.

The V gene is TRBV5-1, the J gene TRBJ2-1, with TRBD2 identical over 11 bases. Germline trimming cut 0 bases from V and 4 bases from J; bases unmatched to any gene: 3. Germline V gene lookup returns CDR1 SGHRS and CDR2 YFSETQ. This CDR3 spans 16 amino acids. The CDR3 DNA reads TGCGCCAGCAGCTTGGCGGCTAGCGGGGGGTACAATGAGCAGTTCTTC. As protein: CASSLAASGGYNEQFF.

This chain links TRBV19 with TRBJ2-5, with TRBD1 matching over 9 bases. The germline CDR1 and CDR2 sequences are LNHDA and SQIVND (reference sequence). V was clipped by 8 bases and J by 5 bases; unmatched bases: 3. This CDR3 is 12 amino acids long. The CDR3 is CASATGGETQYF. The CDR3 coding sequence is TGTGCCAGTGCTACAGGGGGCGAGACCCAGTACTTC.

This chain joins TRBV19 and TRBJ2-1, with a weak D call TRBD1 (6 bases). There are 13 residues in the CDR3. V lost 0 bases and J 7 bases, leaving 7 bases between the germline ends. In germline, CDR1 is LNHDA, CDR2 SQIVND (reference sequence). CDR3 sequence reads: CASSIDRGNEQFF. The CDR3 DNA reads TGTGCCAGTAGTATAGACAGGGGAAATGAGCAGTTCTTC. Supplemented by reference TRBV19 and TRBJ2-1, the full variable domain reads DGGITQSPKYLFRKEGQNVTLSCEQNLNHDAMYWYRQDPGQGLRLIYYSQIVNDFQKGDIAEGYSVSREKKESFPLTVTSAQKNPTAFYLCASSIDRGNEQFFGPGTRLTVL.

This clone occurred a few times. The V gene is TRBV6-5, the J gene TRBJ1-2; D gene uncertain. The CDR3 loop spans 13 amino acids. V lost 4 bases and J 8 bases, leaving 14 bases between the germline ends. Germline values: CDR1 MNHEY, CDR2 SVGAGI. The CDR3 spells CASSSRPPDGYTF. CDR3 nucleotides: TGTGCCAGCAGTTCGAGGCCCCCAGACGGCTACACCTTC.

This clone has a handful of counts. The chain recombines TRBV7-3 with TRBJ1-3; D possibly corresponds to TRBD1 (5 bases). CDR1 is SGHTA, CDR2 FQGTGA, per germline. This CDR3 is 16 amino acids long. Trimming shortened V by 2 bases and J by 4 bases, and 15 bases separated the two germline ends. CDR3 sequence (DNA): TGTGCCAGCAGCTTACAGGGAGGTGGATCCGGAAACACCATATATTTT. Encoded protein: CASSLQGGGSGNTIYF.

The chain has TRBV6-5 and TRBJ2-1; D is possibly TRBD1 (5 bases). Germline V gene data show CDR1 as MNHEY and CDR2 as SVGAGI. V was shortened by 0 bases and J by 7 bases, with 7 bases between the two germline ends. This CDR3 has 13 residues. CDR3 nucleotides: TGTGCCAGCAGTTACTCAGGGGTGAATGAGCAGTTCTTC. Its protein is CASSYSGVNEQFF.

To note about this clone: The same CDR3 is also encoded by other DNA sequences in this sample. The chain combines TRBV5-1 with TRBJ2-7, with TRBD2 matching 12 bases. V lost 4 bases and J lost 5; bases outside the gene matches: 4. The CDR3 is 14 amino acids. Germline-derived CDR1 and CDR2 are SGHRS and YFSETQ. CDR3 sequence reads: CASSPGLAGHEQYF. The DNA for the CDR3 is TGCGCCAGCAGCCCAGGACTAGCGGGACACGAGCAGTACTTC.

The chain uses TRBV11-1 and TRBJ2-2; D not resolved. Trimming removed 1 base at V and 1 base at J, with 4 bases between. This CDR3 is 14 amino acids long. Germline V gene lookup returns CDR1 SGHAT and CDR2 FQDESV (reference sequence). CDR3 bases: TGTGCCAGCAGCTTAGACTTGAACACCGGGGAGCTGTTTTTT. Protein: CASSLDLNTGELFF.

Here the CDR3 DNA reads TGTGCCAGCAGCCCGAATACGGGGGGCCCTTCACCCCTCCACTTT. This gives the protein CASSPNTGGPSPLHF. V is TRBV7-8 and J is TRBJ1-6, with D maybe TRBD1 (6 bases). Germline V CDR1 and CDR2: SGHVS, FQNEAQ. V gave up 5 bases and J gave up 9 bases, with 17 bases separating them. The CDR3 has 15 amino acids. The variable domain in full, with the rest retrieved from reference TRBV7-8 and TRBJ1-6, is GAGVSQSPRYKVAKRGQDVALRCDPISGHVSLFWYQQALGQGPEFLTYFQNEAQLDKSGLPSDRFFAERPEGSVSTLKIQRTQQEDSAVYLCASSPNTGGPSPLHFGNGTRLTVT.

In DNA, the CDR3 is TGCGCCAGCAGCCCCCAGGGCCTTTCTGACAGCTACACCTTC. It specifies CASSPQGLSDSYTF. The J gene is TRBJ1-2, the V gene TRBV5-1; D perhaps matches TRBD1 (5 bases). Germline assignment: CDR1 SGHRS and CDR2 YFSETQ. V was cut by 4 bases and J by 9 bases, with 19 bases left in between. This CDR3 has 14 amino acids.

The rearrangement joins TRBV2 to TRBJ1-6; tentative D call: TRBD1 (5 bases). Germline lookup yields CDR1 SNHLY and CDR2 FYNNEI. V lost 2 bases and J lost 7, with 12 bases in between. The CDR3 runs 15 residues. The CDR3 DNA reads TGTGCCAGCAGTGAAATCAGGGTTTCCAATTCACCCCTCCACTTT. Protein: CASSEIRVSNSPLHF.

The rearrangement joins TRBV20-1 to TRBJ2-5; D uncertain. In germline, CDR1 is DFQATT, CDR2 SNEGSKA (reference sequence). The CDR3 runs to 15 residues. With 3 bases removed from V and 3 bases from J, the gap between germline ends came to 17 bases. CDR3 protein: CSASLWSTGEETQYF. CDR3 nucleotide sequence: TGCAGTGCTAGTCTTTGGAGCACCGGCGAAGAGACCCAGTACTTC.

This clone was seen just once. The chain couples TRBV4-2 to TRBJ2-1; TRBD2 matches 8 bases. The V segment lost 2 bases and the J segment 3 bases; nucleotides outside the gene matches: 9. Germline CDR1 reads LGHNA; CDR2 reads YNFKEQ. CDR3 length equals 17 residues. The CDR3 sequence: CASSQILAGPDYNEQFF. For the CDR3, the DNA is TGTGCCAGCAGCCAAATCTTAGCGGGGCCTGACTACAATGAGCAGTTCTTC.

The chain joins TRBV3-1 (or the pseudogene TRBV3-2) to TRBJ1-3, with a tentative D call TRBD1 (5 bases). This CDR3 is built from 15 residues. Per the germline V gene, CDR1 is LGHDT and CDR2 is YNNKEL (reference sequence). Between the trimmed V and J ends, which lost 4 bases and 2 bases, there was a span of 12 bases. The CDR3 loop is CASSRYRGAGNTIYF. In nucleotides, the CDR3 is TGTGCCAGCAGCCGTTATCGGGGGGCTGGAAACACCATATATTTT.

This chain links TRBV5-1 with TRBJ2-7, with TRBD1 matching 7 bases. Losses at the gene ends were 2 bases for V and 1 base for J; bases not matched to a gene: 3. CDR1 is SGHRS, CDR2 YFSETQ, per germline. CDR3 length equals 14 residues. DNA of the CDR3: TGCGCCAGCAGCTTAGGGGGCTATTCCTACGAGCAGTACTTC. Its translation: CASSLGGYSYEQYF.

Only a few counts were recorded for this clone. The rearrangement links TRBV19 to TRBJ1-2; D is unclear. CDR3 size: 15 residues. From germline, CDR1 is LNHDA and CDR2 SQIVND (reference sequence). The V and J ends lost 5 bases and 4 bases respectively, with 17 bases between them. This CDR3 is CASSFQSGFAYGYTF. DNA of the CDR3: TGTGCCAGTAGTTTTCAATCCGGTTTCGCCTATGGCTACACCTTC. The full variable domain, rest sourced from reference TRBV19 and TRBJ1-2, is DGGITQSPKYLFRKEGQNVTLSCEQNLNHDAMYWYRQDPGQGLRLIYYSQIVNDFQKGDIAEGYSVSREKKESFPLTVTSAQKNPTAFYLCASSFQSGFAYGYTFGSGTRLTVV.